A selection of T cell receptor beta chains follows, all from one sample in a study of shared clonotypes between healthy human individuals. The data were produced by immunoSEQ multiplex PCR, yet TCRdb's version contains in-frame clones alone and is incomplete. The data hold around 330,000 clones, with roughly 70% observed a single time. The sample comprised memory CD4+ T cells sorted from blood. Every receptor here comes from a man aged 30 to 45 in good health. Each CDR3 is given with its conserved first and last residue. D genes are given only for firm matches.

V: TRBV2
D: NA
CDR3: CASSADTGDSQPQHF

V: TRBV2
D: NA
CDR3: CASTKMGRQNIQYF

V: TRBV4-1
D: NA
CDR3: CASSQDMTDYEQYF

V: TRBV6-1
D: NA
CDR3: CASSDQPSYEQYF

V: TRBV5-1
D: NA
CDR3: CASSLMNSNYGYTF

V: TRBV12-5
D: NA
CDR3: CASGLVGAETQYF

V: TRBV7-2
D: NA
CDR3: CASSSGRQVNEQFF

V: TRBV4-3
D: NA
CDR3: CASSQDGRTGELFF

V: TRBV5-1
D: NA
CDR3: CASSLESLPQNIQYF

V: TRBV28
D: TRBD1
CDR3: CASSSTGDQYF

V: TRBV21-1
D: NA
CDR3: CASSPRGTNYEQYF

V: TRBV7-2
D: TRBD2
CDR3: CASSYISGYNEQFF

V: TRBV6-1
D: NA
CDR3: CASRGVVQETQYF

V: TRBV5-5
D: TRBD2
CDR3: CASSAQVGGRYNEQFF

V: TRBV7-8
D: NA
CDR3: CASSSQPNTEAFF

V: TRBV2
D: TRBD2
CDR3: CASTSGSTSETQYF

V: TRBV2
D: NA
CDR3: CASIKDPVLNTEAFF

V: TRBV7-3
D: TRBD1
CDR3: CASSQGGPNTEAFF

V: TRBV7-6
D: TRBD2
CDR3: CASSPTAAGGSEQYF

V: TRBV5-4
D: NA
CDR3: CASSPLITGQKLFF

V: TRBV28
D: TRBD1
CDR3: CASSFAPGQSDYGYTF

V: TRBV12-5
D: NA
CDR3: CASGLVEDTQYF

V: TRBV2
D: NA
CDR3: CASSEGGSGANVLTF

V: TRBV5-1
D: NA
CDR3: CASSLLPIPGPRVAKLFF

V: TRBV7-2
D: NA
CDR3: CASSRQGRGTTGELFF

V: TRBV4-3
D: NA
CDR3: CASSQGAHLSTDTQYF

V: TRBV6-1
D: NA
CDR3: CASMAGSNTGELFF

V: TRBV11-3
D: TRBD2
CDR3: CASSLGSSGSPEQFF

V: TRBV11-2
D: TRBD1
CDR3: CASRSPLQGAFGYTF

V: TRBV2
D: TRBD2
CDR3: CASRRLADSYEQYF

V: TRBV7-9
D: TRBD1
CDR3: CASSRGTGPGTEAFF

V: TRBV19
D: TRBD1
CDR3: CASSRTGGNEQYF

V: TRBV5-4
D: NA
CDR3: CASSLEAESYNEQFF

V: TRBV7-8
D: TRBD1
CDR3: CASSPHETGEILNTEAFF

V: TRBV7-9
D: TRBD1
CDR3: CASSRGQGGLSEQYF

V: TRBV4-2
D: NA
CDR3: CASSQGEGAGGTQYF

V: TRBV7-2
D: NA
CDR3: CASSRSINEQFF

V: TRBV2
D: TRBD1
CDR3: CASSLGQGEYF

V: TRBV19
D: NA
CDR3: CASSTGQLAGANVLTF

V: TRBV2
D: NA
CDR3: CASSYGYQLFF

V: TRBV11-2
D: NA
CDR3: CASSLTVSLNIQYF

V: TRBV11-2
D: TRBD2
CDR3: CATVPRLAGAGELFF

V: TRBV30
D: NA
CDR3: CAWSVNTEAFF

V: TRBV18
D: TRBD1
CDR3: CASSRGQIYEQYF

V: TRBV6-1
D: TRBD1
CDR3: CASSDGQGVGTDTQYF

V: TRBV11-2
D: TRBD1
CDR3: CASRPQGAHGELFF

V: TRBV5-6
D: NA
CDR3: CASSLMAREGVRTDTQYF

V: TRBV5-6
D: TRBD2
CDR3: CASSWSGLAGGLAKNIQYF

V: TRBV19
D: TRBD2
CDR3: CASSLRLAANNEQFF

V: TRBV29-1
D: NA
CDR3: CSAKGPSNTEAFF

V: TRBV14
D: NA
CDR3: CASSQPHPRRGWVETGELFF

V: TRBV19
D: TRBD1
CDR3: CASSKRTGDDNEQFF

V: TRBV25-1
D: NA
CDR3: CASGQEGTLDEQYF

V: TRBV5-1
D: NA
CDR3: CASSLVGSQDTQYF

V: TRBV29-1
D: NA
CDR3: CSVSGGRYAYTF

V: TRBV10-1
D: TRBD2
CDR3: CASSATSGGLEQYF

V: TRBV29-1
D: NA
CDR3: CSVIDFTDTQYF

V: TRBV5-1
D: NA
CDR3: CASSFSGLNEKLFF